These 4 T cell receptor beta chains were sequenced from one sample in a study of blood T cell repertoires in COVID-19. Libraries were prepared by immunoSEQ multiplex PCR; TCRdb keeps only in-frame clonotypes and omits some of them. Here the sample spans 250,000 to 350,000 clones, approximately 83% being singletons. Sequencing was performed on PBMCs or T cells enriched from blood (not recorded which). All receptors derive from a woman younger than 45 who had recovered from COVID-19.

The chain links TRBV29-1 to TRBJ2-1, with 9 bases identical to TRBD2. The CDR3 is made up of 14 amino acids. Unmatched junction bases numbered 14, after V lost 8 bases and J lost 9 bases. Germline CDR1 SQVTM, CDR2 ANQGSEA. The DNA of the CDR3 is TGCAGCACCGGGAGGCCACCTAGCGGGGCTGAGCAGTTCTTC. The encoded protein is CSTGRPPSGAEQFF.

This clone is a singleton in its sample. CDR3 DNA sequence: TGTGCCAGCAGCCACCAACCGGGATGGGACTCCTACAATGAGCAGTTCTTC. Translating gives CASSHQPGWDSYNEQFF. This chain joins TRBV3-1 (or the pseudogene TRBV3-2) and TRBJ2-1; maybe TRBD2 (5 bases). The CDR3 is made up of 17 amino acids. Per the germline V gene, CDR1 is LGHDT and CDR2 is YNNKEL (reference sequence). V lost 3 bases, J lost 0 bases, and 15 bases lay in between.

V is TRBV5-1 and J is TRBJ1-4, with D unclear. The CDR3 spans 16 residues. From germline, CDR1 is SGHRS and CDR2 YFSETQ. V gave up 0 bases and J gave up 0 bases, with 9 bases separating them. The CDR3 spells CASSLGGASTNEKLFF. CDR3 nucleotides: TGCGCCAGCAGCTTGGGTGGAGCCTCAACTAATGAAAAACTGTTTTTT. Looking up the rest from reference TRBV5-1 and TRBJ1-4 gives the full variable domain: KAGVTQTPRYLIKTRGQQVTLSCSPISGHRSVSWYQQTPGQGLQFLFEYFSETQRNKGNFPGRFSGRQFSNSRSEMNVSTLELGDSALYLCASSLGGASTNEKLFFGSGTQLSVL.

This clone was counted between two and nine times. The chain couples TRBV7-2 to TRBJ1-2, with unresolved D. CDR3 length equals 16 residues. V lost 0 bases and J 4 bases, leaving 15 bases between the germline ends. In germline, CDR1 is SGHTA, CDR2 FQGNSA. The CDR3 here is CASSLARRIPGYGYTF. CDR3 nucleotides: TGTGCCAGCAGCTTAGCGAGAAGGATACCGGGCTATGGCTACACCTTC.